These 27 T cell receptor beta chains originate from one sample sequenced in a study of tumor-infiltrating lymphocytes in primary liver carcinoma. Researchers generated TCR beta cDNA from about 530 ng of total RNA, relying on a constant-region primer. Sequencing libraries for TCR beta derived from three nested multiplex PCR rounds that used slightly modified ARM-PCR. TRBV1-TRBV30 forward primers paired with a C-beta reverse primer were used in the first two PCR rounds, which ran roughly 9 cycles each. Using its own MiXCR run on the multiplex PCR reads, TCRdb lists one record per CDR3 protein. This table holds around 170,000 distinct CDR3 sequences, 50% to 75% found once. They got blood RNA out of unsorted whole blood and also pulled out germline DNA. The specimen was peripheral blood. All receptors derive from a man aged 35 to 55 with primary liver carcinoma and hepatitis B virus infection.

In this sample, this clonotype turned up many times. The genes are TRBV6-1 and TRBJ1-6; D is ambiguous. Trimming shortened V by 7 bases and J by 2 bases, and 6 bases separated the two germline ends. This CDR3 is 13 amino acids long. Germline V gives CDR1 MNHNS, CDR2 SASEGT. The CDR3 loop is CASMEAYNSPLHF. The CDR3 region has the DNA TGTGCCAGCATGGAGGCCTATAATTCACCCCTCCACTTT.

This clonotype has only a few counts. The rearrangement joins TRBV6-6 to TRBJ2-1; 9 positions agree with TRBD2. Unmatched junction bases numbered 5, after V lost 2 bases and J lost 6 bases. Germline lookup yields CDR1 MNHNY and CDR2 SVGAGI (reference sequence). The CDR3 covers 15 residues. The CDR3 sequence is CASSYAAGGSNEQFF. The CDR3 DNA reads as TGTGCCAGCAGTTACGCGGCGGGAGGGAGCAATGAGCAGTTCTTC.

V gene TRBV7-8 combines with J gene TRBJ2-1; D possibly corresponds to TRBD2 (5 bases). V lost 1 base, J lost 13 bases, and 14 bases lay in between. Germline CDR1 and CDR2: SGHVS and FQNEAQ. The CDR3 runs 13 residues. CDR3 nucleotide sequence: TGTGCCAGCAGCTTAGGAGGGTCTATTTCCCAGTTCTTC. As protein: CASSLGGSISQFF.

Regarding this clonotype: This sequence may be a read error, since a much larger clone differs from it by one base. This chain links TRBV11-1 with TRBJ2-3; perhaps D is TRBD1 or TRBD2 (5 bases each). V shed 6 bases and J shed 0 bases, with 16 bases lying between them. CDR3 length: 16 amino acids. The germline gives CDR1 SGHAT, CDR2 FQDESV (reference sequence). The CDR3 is CASSSFGALSTDTQYF. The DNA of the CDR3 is TGTGCCAGCAGTTCCTTCGGGGCGCTTAGCACAGATACGCAGTATTTT.

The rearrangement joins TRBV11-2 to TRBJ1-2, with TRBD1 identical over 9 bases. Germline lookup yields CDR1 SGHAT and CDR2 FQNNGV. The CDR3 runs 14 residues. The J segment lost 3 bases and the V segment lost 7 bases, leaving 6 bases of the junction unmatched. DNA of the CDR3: TGTGCCAGCACCCAGACAGGGGGTGACTATGGCTACACCTTC. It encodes CASTQTGGDYGYTF. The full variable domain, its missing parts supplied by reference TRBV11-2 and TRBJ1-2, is EAGVAQSPRYKIIEKRQSVAFWCNPISGHATLYWYQQILGQGPKLLIQFQNNGVVDDSQLPKDRFSAERLKGVDSTLKIQPAKLEDSAVYLCASTQTGGDYGYTFGSGTRLTVV.

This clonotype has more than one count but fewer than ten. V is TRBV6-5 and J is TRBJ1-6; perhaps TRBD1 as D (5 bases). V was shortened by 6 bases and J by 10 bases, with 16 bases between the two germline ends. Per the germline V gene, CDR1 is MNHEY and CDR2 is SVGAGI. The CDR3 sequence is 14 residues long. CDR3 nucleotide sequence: TGTGCCAGCAGGGGTTTGGGACGTAGCTCACCCCTCCACTTT. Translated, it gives CASRGLGRSSPLHF.

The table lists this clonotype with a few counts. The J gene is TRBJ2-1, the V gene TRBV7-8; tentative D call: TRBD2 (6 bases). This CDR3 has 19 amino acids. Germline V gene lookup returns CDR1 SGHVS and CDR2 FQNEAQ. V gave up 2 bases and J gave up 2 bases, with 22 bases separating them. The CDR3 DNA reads TGTGCCAGCAGCTTATTCGGTGGATCGGGAGCGCAACCCTACAATGAGCAGTTCTTC. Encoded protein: CASSLFGGSGAQPYNEQFF.

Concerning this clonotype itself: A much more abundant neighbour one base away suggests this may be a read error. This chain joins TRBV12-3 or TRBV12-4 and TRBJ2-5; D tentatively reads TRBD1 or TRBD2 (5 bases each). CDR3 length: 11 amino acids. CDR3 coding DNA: TGTGCCGGCAGTGCCTCGGGACGTCGGCACTTC. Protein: CAGSASGRRHF.

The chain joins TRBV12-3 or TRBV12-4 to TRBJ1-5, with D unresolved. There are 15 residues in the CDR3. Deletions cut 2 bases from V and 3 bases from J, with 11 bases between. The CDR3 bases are TGTGCCAGCAGTTTAATGGGATCTGCCAATCAGCCCCAGCATTTT. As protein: CASSLMGSANQPQHF.

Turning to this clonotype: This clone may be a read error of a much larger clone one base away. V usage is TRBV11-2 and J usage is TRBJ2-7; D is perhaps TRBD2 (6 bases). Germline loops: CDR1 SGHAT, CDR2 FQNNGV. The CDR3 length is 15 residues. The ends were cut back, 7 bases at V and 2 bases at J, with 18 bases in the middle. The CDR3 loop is CASNSRGSFTYEQYF. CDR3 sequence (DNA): TGTGCCAGCAACTCCCGGGGGAGCTTTACCTACGAGCAGTACTTC. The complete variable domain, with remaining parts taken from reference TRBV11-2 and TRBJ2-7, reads EAGVAQSPRYKIIEKRQSVAFWCNPISGHATLYWYQQILGQGPKLLIQFQNNGVVDDSQLPKDRFSAERLKGVDSTLKIQPAKLEDSAVYLCASNSRGSFTYEQYFGPGTRLTVT.

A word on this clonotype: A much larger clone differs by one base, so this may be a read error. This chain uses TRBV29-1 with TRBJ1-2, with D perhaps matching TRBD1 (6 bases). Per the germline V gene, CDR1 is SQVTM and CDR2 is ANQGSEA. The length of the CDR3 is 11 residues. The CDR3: CSVGDTYGYIF. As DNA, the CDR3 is TGCAGCGTCGGGGACACTTATGGCTACATCTTC.

The CDR3 is CASSPDRGKTQYF. DNA of the CDR3: TGCGCCAGCAGCCCGGACAGGGGAAAGACCCAGTACTTC. This chain joins TRBV4-1 and TRBJ2-5; 9 bases agree with TRBD1. CDR3 length: 13 amino acids. V dropped 4 bases and J dropped 6; count of bases not matched to a gene: 3. From germline, CDR1 is MGHRA and CDR2 YSYEKL.

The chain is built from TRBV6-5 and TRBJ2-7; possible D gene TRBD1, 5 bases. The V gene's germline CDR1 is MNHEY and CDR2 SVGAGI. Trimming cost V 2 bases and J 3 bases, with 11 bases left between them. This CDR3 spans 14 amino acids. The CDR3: CASSYRQSNYEQYF. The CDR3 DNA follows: TGTGCCAGCAGTTACCGACAGTCAAACTACGAGCAGTACTTC.

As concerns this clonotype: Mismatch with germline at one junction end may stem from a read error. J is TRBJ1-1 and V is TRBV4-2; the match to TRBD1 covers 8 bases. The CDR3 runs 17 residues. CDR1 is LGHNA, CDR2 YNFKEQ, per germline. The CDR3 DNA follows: TGTGCCAGCAGCCAAGATCCGGCGCAGGGGGCTGGCGCTGAAACTTTCTTT. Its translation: CASSQDPAQGAGAETFF.

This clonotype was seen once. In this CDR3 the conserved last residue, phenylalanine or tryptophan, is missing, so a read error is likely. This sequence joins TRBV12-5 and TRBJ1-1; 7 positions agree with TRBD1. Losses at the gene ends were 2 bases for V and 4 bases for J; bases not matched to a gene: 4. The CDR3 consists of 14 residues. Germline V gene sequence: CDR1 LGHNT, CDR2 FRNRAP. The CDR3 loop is CASGLTGVVTEAFY. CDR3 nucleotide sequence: TGTGCTAGTGGTTTGACAGGGGTGGTCACTGAAGCTTTCTAT.

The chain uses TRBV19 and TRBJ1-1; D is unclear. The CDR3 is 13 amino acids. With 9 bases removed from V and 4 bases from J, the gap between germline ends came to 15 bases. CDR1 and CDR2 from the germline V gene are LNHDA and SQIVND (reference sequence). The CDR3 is CASRSTVSTEAFF. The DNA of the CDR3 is TGTGCCAGCCGCTCTACAGTAAGCACTGAAGCTTTCTTT. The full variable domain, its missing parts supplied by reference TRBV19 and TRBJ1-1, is DGGITQSPKYLFRKEGQNVTLSCEQNLNHDAMYWYRQDPGQGLRLIYYSQIVNDFQKGDIAEGYSVSREKKESFPLTVTSAQKNPTAFYLCASRSTVSTEAFFGQGTRLTVV.

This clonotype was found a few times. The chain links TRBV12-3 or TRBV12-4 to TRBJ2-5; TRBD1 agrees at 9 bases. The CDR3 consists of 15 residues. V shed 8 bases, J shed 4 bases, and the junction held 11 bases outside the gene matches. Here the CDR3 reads CASSSGTGMVETQYF. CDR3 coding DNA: TGTGCCAGCTCCTCCGGGACAGGGATGGTAGAGACCCAGTACTTC.

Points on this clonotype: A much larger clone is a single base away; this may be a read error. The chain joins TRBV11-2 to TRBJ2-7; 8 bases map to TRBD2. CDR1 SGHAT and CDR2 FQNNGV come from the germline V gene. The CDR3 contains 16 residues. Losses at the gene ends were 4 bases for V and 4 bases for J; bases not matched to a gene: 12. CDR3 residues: CASSSGLGGDWYEQYF. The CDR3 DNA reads TGTGCCAGCAGCTCGGGACTAGGGGGAGATTGGTACGAGCAGTACTTC.

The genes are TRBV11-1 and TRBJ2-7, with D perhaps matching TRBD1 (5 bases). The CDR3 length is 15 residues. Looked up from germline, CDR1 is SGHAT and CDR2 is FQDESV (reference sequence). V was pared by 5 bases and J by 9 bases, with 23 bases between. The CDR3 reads CASSLGHGIVDGQYF. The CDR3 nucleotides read TGTGCCAGCAGCCTTGGACATGGAATAGTTGACGGGCAGTACTTC.

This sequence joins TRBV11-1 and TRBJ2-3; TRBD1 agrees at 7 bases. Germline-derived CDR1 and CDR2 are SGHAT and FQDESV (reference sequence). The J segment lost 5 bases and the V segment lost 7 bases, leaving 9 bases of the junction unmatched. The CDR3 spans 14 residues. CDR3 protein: CASTFGQALDTQYF. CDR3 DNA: TGTGCCAGCACCTTCGGACAGGCCCTAGATACGCAGTATTTT.

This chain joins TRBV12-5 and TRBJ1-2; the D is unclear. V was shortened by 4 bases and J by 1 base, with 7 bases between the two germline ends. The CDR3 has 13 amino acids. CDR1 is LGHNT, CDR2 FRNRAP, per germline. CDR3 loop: CASGSRGNYGYTF. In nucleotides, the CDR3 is TGTGCTAGTGGTTCTCGGGGTAACTATGGCTACACCTTC. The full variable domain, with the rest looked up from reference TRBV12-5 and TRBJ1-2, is DARVTQTPRHKVTEMGQEVTMRCQPILGHNTVFWYRQTMMQGLELLAYFRNRAPLDDSGMPKDRFSAEMPDATLATLKIQPSEPRDSAVYFCASGSRGNYGYTFGSGTRLTVV.

CDR3 residues: CASSLSNDGTDTQYF. In nucleotides, the CDR3 is TGTGCCAGCAGCTTATCCAACGACGGGACAGATACGCAGTATTTT. The rearrangement uses TRBV7-8 and TRBJ2-3; D remains ambiguous. Trimming stripped 2 bases from V and 3 bases from J, with 12 bases between. CDR1 and CDR2 from the germline V gene are SGHVS and FQNEAQ. The CDR3 loop spans 15 amino acids.

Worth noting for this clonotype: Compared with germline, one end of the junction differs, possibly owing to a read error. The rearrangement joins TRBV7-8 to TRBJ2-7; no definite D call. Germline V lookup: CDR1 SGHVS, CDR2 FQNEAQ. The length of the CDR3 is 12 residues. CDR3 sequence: CASSLSGHEQHF. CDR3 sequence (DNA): TGTGCCAGCAGCTTATCCGGGCACGAGCAGCACTTC.

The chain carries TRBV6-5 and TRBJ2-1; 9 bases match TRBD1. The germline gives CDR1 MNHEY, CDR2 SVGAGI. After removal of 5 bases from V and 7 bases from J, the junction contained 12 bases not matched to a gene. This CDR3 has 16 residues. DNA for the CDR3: TGTGCCAGCAGTCAAGATTGGACAGGGGAGTTGAATGAGCAGTTCTTC. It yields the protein CASSQDWTGELNEQFF.

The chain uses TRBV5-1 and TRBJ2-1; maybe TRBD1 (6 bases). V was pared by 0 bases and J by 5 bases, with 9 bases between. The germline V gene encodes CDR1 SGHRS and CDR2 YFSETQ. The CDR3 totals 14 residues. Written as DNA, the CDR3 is TGCGCCAGCAGCTTGGGTAGACAGGACAATGAGCAGTTCTTC. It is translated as CASSLGRQDNEQFF.

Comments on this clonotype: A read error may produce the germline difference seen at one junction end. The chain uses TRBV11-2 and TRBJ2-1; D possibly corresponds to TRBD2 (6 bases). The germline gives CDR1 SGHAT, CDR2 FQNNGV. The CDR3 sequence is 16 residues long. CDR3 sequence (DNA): TGTGTCAGCAGCTTGGTAGGTAGCGGAAGTTCGGGTGAGCAGTTCTTC. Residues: CVSSLVGSGSSGEQFF.

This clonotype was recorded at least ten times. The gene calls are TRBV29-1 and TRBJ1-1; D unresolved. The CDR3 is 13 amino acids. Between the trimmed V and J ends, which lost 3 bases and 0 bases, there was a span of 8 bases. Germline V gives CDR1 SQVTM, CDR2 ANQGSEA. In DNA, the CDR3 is TGCAGCGTTGAGCGCCAGATGAACACTGAAGCTTTCTTT. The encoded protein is CSVERQMNTEAFF.